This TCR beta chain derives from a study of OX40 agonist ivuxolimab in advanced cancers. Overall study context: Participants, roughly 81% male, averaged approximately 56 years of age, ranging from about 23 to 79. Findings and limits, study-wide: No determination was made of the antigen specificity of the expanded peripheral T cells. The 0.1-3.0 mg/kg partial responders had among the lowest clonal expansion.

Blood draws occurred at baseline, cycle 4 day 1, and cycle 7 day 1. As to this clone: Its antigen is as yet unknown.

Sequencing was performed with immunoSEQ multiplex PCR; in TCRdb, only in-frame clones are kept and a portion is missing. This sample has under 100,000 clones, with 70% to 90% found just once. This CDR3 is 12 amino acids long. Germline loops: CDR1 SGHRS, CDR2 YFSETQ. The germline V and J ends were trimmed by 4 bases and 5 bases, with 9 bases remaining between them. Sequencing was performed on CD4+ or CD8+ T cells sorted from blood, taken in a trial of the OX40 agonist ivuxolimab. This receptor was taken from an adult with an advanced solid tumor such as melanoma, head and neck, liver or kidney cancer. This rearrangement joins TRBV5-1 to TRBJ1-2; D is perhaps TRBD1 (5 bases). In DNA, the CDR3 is TGCGCCAGCAGCCCCGACAGTTATGGCTACACCTTC. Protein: CASSPDSYGYTF.